These T cell receptor beta chains were read from a single sample in a study of regulatory T cells in long-lasting Graves disease. Via MiXCR, TCRdb re-called the multiplex PCR reads, giving one row per CDR3 protein. In the table there are 350,000 to 450,000 distinct CDR3 sequences, approximately 15% of which are singletons. The sample also formed part of further work on T cells in Graves' hyperthyroidism and ophthalmopathy.

This material consisted of peripheral blood mononuclear cells (PBMCs), taken at new diagnosis, from a patient treated with antithyroid drugs. The receptors were gathered from a woman between 40 and 55 years old with Graves disease. CDR3s include the opening cysteine and the closing phenylalanine or tryptophan. A D gene is named only where the DNA matches it firmly. Rows may omit the clone size; those that give it use once, few, many or a size class.

TRBD1	once	TRBV2	TRBJ1-1	CASSDRTGVFKAFF	TGTGCCAGCAGTGATAGGACAGGGGTTTTTAAAGCTTTCTTT
NA	once	TRBV30	TRBJ1-2	CAWSTPLGTYGYTF	TGTGCCTGGAGCACGCCCCTGGGGACTTATGGCTACACCTTC
NA	NA	TRBV18	TRBJ2-1	CASSPQRVSSYNEQFF	TGTGCCAGCTCACCCCAGCGGGTTAGCTCCTACAATGAGCAGTTCTTC
TRBD1	once	TRBV12-3/TRBV12-4	TRBJ2-7	CASSTPGQGRHEQYF	TGTGCCAGCAGTACGCCGGGACAGGGTAGGCACGAGCAGTACTTC
TRBD1	once	TRBV4-1	TRBJ1-5	CASSVSGTGGNQPQHF	TGCGCCAGCAGCGTTTCCGGGACAGGGGGCAATCAGCCCCAGCATTTT
TRBD1	NA	TRBV28	TRBJ2-7	CASSLAGQARAEQYF	TGTGCCAGCAGTTTAGCGGGACAGGCCAGAGCCGAGCAGTACTTC
NA	many	TRBV2	TRBJ2-7	CASSWDIHEQYF	TGTGCCAGCAGTTGGGACATCCACGAGCAGTACTTC
TRBD2	many	TRBV30	TRBJ2-1	CAWSALSGRAYNEQFF	TGTGCCTGGAGCGCACTGAGCGGGAGGGCCTACAATGAGCAGTTCTTC
TRBD2	many	TRBV28	TRBJ2-2	CASSLRLSGRWTGELFF	TGTGCCAGCAGTTTGAGATTAAGCGGGAGGTGGACCGGGGAGCTGTTTTTT
TRBD2	many	TRBV11-3	TRBJ2-1	CASSYGLENYNEQFF	TGTGCCAGCAGCTACGGACTAGAGAACTACAATGAGCAGTTCTTC
TRBD2	NA	TRBV6-1	TRBJ2-1	CASKPSGSRSYNEQFF	TGTGCCAGCAAACCTAGCGGGAGTCGCTCCTACAATGAGCAGTTCTTC
NA	many	TRBV12-3/TRBV12-4	TRBJ2-7	CASSLSGPDEQYF	TGTGCCAGCAGTTTGAGTGGGCCCGACGAGCAGTACTTC
TRBD1	many	TRBV2	TRBJ2-2	CASRGQGRGELFF	TGTGCCAGCAGGGGACAGGGCCGCGGGGAGCTGTTTTTT
TRBD1	NA	TRBV6-1	TRBJ1-2	CASTLGEGASNYGYTF	TGTGCCAGCACCCTGGGGGAGGGGGCCTCTAACTATGGCTACACCTTC
TRBD1	many	TRBV11-2	TRBJ2-7	CASSHGQDAYYEQYF	TGTGCCAGCAGCCATGGACAGGACGCTTACTACGAGCAGTACTTC
TRBD2	many	TRBV27	TRBJ2-7	CASTPGLAGFPTREQYF	TGTGCCAGCACTCCGGGACTAGCGGGATTTCCTACGAGAGAGCAGTACTTC
NA	many	TRBV7-2	TRBJ1-1	CASSLAPGSGTEAFF	TGTGCCAGCAGCTTAGCGCCTGGATCGGGCACTGAAGCTTTCTTT
TRBD1	many	TRBV7-8	TRBJ2-7	CASSLAQGAHYEQYF	TGTGCCAGCAGCTTAGCTCAGGGGGCTCACTACGAGCAGTACTTC
NA	NA	TRBV5-6	TRBJ2-1	CASSSGTPNEQFF	TGTGCCAGCAGCTCCGGGACCCCCAATGAGCAGTTCTTC
TRBD2	NA	TRBV11-2	TRBJ2-2	CASSNRRWASGKGGNTGELFF	TGTGCCAGCAGCAACCGCCGGTGGGCTAGCGGGAAAGGGGGGAACACCGGGGAGCTGTTTTTT
TRBD2	many	TRBV6-1	TRBJ2-1	CAVGLAGVSSYNEQFF	TGTGCCGTGGGACTAGCGGGAGTTAGTTCCTACAATGAGCAGTTCTTC
NA	NA	TRBV28	TRBJ2-7	CASSSRTLHEQYF	TGTGCCAGCAGTTCAAGGACTCTGCACGAGCAGTACTTC
TRBD1	NA	TRBV6-5	TRBJ1-2	CASSYTSDRGFYGYTF	TGTGCCAGCAGTTACACCTCGGACAGGGGATTCTATGGCTACACCTTC
NA	NA	TRBV24-1	TRBJ1-1	CATSDPGRYEAFF	TGTGCCACCAGTGACCCGGGACGATATGAAGCTTTCTTT
NA	many	TRBV3-1	TRBJ2-7	CASSPSSSTAEQYF	TGTGCCAGCAGCCCCTCCTCCAGTACGGCCGAGCAGTACTTC
TRBD2	many	TRBV20-1	TRBJ2-1	CSASTSGSYNEQFF	TGCAGTGCTTCTACTAGCGGTTCCTACAATGAGCAGTTCTTC
TRBD1	many	TRBV6-1	TRBJ2-1	CASRNRGRDEQFF	TGTGCCAGCAGAAACAGGGGGCGGGATGAGCAGTTCTTC
NA	few	TRBV20-1	TRBJ2-7	CSARDSEKAWYEQYF	TGCAGTGCTAGAGATTCGGAAAAGGCGTGGTACGAGCAGTACTTC
TRBD2	NA	TRBV12-3/TRBV12-4	TRBJ2-5	CASSLSLAGGGPGETQYF	TGTGCCAGCAGTTTGAGTCTAGCGGGAGGGGGGCCCGGAGAGACCCAGTACTTC
NA	NA	TRBV2	TRBJ2-2	CAILGGAGELFF	TGTGCCATATTAGGGGGGGCCGGGGAGCTGTTTTTT
NA	many	TRBV2	TRBJ2-1	CASSDFREQFF	TGTGCCAGCAGTGATTTCCGTGAGCAGTTCTTC
NA	few	TRBV5-5	TRBJ1-1	CASSRGLKAFF	TGTGCCAGCAGCCGGGGCCTTAAAGCTTTCTTT
NA	NA	TRBV4-1	TRBJ2-3	CASSLHSQEQYF	TGCGCCAGCAGTCTCCACTCTCAGGAGCAGTATTTT
NA	many	TRBV29-1	TRBJ2-3	CSAAEPSGSTDTQYF	TGCAGCGCAGCCGAACCAAGCGGGAGCACAGATACGCAGTATTTT
NA	few	TRBV6-1	TRBJ1-5	CASSLLTQGGNQPQHF	TGTGCCAGCAGTCTTCTAACACAGGGTGGCAATCAGCCCCAGCATTTT
NA	few	TRBV5-5	TRBJ2-7	CASSSDREQYF	TGTGCCAGCAGCTCAGACAGGGAGCAGTACTTC
TRBD1	few	TRBV18	TRBJ2-5	CASSPQGQFDGETQYF	TGTGCCAGCTCACCCCAGGGACAGTTCGATGGAGAGACCCAGTACTTC
TRBD1	many	TRBV28	TRBJ1-4	CASSPSHRGREKLFF	TGTGCCAGCAGTCCCTCACACAGGGGAAGGGAAAAACTGTTTTTT
NA	many	TRBV7-9	TRBJ1-1	CASRSSGVGTEAFF	TGTGCCAGCAGGTCCTCAGGGGTTGGCACTGAAGCTTTCTTT
TRBD1	many	TRBV28	TRBJ1-6	CASRDRQGNNSPLHF	TGTGCCAGCAGAGATCGACAGGGAAATAATTCACCCCTCCACTTT
TRBD1	many	TRBV19	TRBJ1-2	CASSHRDRVNYGYTF	TGTGCCAGTAGCCACCGGGACAGAGTAAACTATGGCTACACCTTC
NA	NA	TRBV7-2	TRBJ2-7	CASSLLSWGHYEQYF	TGTGCCAGCAGCTTATTGTCGTGGGGGCACTACGAGCAGTACTTC
TRBD2	NA	TRBV5-8	TRBJ2-1	CASSLSPGLAVSYNEQFF	TGTGCCAGCAGCTTGTCCCCGGGACTAGCGGTCTCCTACAATGAGCAGTTCTTC
NA	NA	TRBV20-1	TRBJ1-6	CSAEVQASSYNSPLHF	TGCAGTGCTGAAGTCCAGGCAAGCTCCTATAATTCACCCCTCCACTTT
TRBD2	many	TRBV12-3/TRBV12-4	TRBJ2-7	CASSTGTSPEQYF	TGTGCCAGCAGTACCGGGACTAGCCCCGAGCAGTACTTC
NA	NA	TRBV13	TRBJ2-1	CASRISGSREQFF	TGTGCCAGCAGAATTTCCGGGTCTCGAGAGCAGTTCTTC